A selection of T cell receptor beta chains follows, all from one sample in a study of CD8 T cells in ankylosing spondylitis. TCRdb recomputed calls from the 5' RACE reads with MiXCR, one row per CDR3 protein. The sample yields about 130,000 distinct CDR3 sequences, about a tenth seen once. Sequencing used blood, either unsorted or a sorted T cell fraction (not recorded which). The receptor set was obtained from a male donor with ankylosing spondylitis or in good health (not recorded which). CDR3s include the opening cysteine and the closing phenylalanine or tryptophan. D genes are given only for firm matches. Part of the rows lack a size; the others show once, few, many or a class for expanded clones.

J,D,V,size,CDR3
TRBJ2-3,-,TRBV4-3,few,CASSQAGLSHPPTDTQYF
TRBJ2-1,TRBD2,TRBV15,many,CATSRSGRFNEQFF
TRBJ2-1,-,TRBV19,many,CASSIVGTQYNEQFF
TRBJ2-4,TRBD2,TRBV19,many,CASSPRTSGRTKNIQYF
TRBJ2-5,-,TRBV7-6,many,CASSVKETQYF
TRBJ1-1,TRBD1,TRBV7-9,many,CASSLEGAGTEAFF
TRBJ2-1,TRBD2,TRBV29-1,few,CSVDGLAVYNEQFF
TRBJ2-5,TRBD2,TRBV25-1,many,CASSEFVGGETQYF
TRBJ2-1,-,TRBV4-3,many,CASSQDLGTHYNEQFF
TRBJ1-1,TRBD1,TRBV6-2/TRBV6-3,-,CASSKRTGHLGEAFF
TRBJ2-7,TRBD2,TRBV5-1,few,CASSFGRTSGSYEQYF
TRBJ2-7,-,TRBV28,-,CASSFGETYEQYF